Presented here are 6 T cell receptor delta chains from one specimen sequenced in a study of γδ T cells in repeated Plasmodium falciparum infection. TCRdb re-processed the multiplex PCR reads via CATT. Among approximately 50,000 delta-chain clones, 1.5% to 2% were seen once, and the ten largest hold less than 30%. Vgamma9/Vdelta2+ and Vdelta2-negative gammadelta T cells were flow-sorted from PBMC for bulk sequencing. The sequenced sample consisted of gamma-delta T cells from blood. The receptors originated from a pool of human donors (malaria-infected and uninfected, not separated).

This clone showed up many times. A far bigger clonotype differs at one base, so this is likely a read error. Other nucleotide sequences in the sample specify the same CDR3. The CDR3 is CACDTVSGGSPSHTDKLIF. CDR3 coding DNA: TGTGCCTGTGACACCGTCTCGGGGGGGTCTCCGAGCCACACCGATAAACTCATCTTT. The chain carries TRDV2 and TRDJ1, with D perhaps TRDD3 (5 bases). Because TCRdb records no J gene, it was assigned here through a match of the DNA to germline. Trimming stripped 0 bases from V and 0 bases from J, with 22 bases between. CDR3 size: 19 residues. Germline V lookup: CDR1 GEAIGNYY, CDR2 EKD.

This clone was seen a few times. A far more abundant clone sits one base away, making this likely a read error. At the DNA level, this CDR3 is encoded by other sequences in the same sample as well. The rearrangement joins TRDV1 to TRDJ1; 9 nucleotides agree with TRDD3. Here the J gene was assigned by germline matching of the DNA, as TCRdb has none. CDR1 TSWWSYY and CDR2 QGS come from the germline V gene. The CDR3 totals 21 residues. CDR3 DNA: TGTGCTCTCGGGGAATTAAGTCCTGTATGGGGGATAGCTCTGTACACCGATAAACTCATCTTT. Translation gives CALGELSPVWGIALYTDKLIF.

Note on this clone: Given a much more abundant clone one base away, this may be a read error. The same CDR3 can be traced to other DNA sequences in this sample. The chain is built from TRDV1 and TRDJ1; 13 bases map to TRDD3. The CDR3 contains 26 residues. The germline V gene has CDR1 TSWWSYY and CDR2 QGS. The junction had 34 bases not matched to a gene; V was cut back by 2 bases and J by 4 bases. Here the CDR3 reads CALGEARNCPSSNLLGDTHYYDKLIF. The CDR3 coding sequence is TGTGCTCTTGGGGAAGCCCGCAATTGCCCTTCCTCTAATTTACTGGGGGATACGCATTATTACGATAAACTCATCTTT.

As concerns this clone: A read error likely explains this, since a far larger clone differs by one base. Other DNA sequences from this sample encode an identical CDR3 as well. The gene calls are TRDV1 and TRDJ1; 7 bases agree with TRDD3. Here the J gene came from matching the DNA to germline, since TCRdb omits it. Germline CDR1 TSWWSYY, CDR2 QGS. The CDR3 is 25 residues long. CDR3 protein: CALGEPLLLGGIPPHPLLYTDKLIF. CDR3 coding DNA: TGTGCTCTCGGGGAACCCCTCCTCTTAGGGGGGATTCCCCCCCATCCTCTCTTGTACACCGATAAACTCATCTTT.

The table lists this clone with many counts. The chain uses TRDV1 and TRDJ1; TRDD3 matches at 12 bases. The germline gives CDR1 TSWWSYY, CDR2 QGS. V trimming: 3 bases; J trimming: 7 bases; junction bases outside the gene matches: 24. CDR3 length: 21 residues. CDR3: CALGDFLGSVLGDTHRGKLIF. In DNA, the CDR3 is TGTGCTCTTGGGGATTTCCTCGGAAGTGTACTGGGGGATACTCATAGAGGTAAACTCATCTTT.

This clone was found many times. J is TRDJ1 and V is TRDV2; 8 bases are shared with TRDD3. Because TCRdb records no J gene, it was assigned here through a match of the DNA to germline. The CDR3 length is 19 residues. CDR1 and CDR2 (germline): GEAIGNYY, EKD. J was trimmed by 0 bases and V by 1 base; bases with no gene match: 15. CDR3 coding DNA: TGTGCCTGTGACACTTTAGCCCCTCTACTGGGGGCCGACACCGATAAACTCATCTTT. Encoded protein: CACDTLAPLLGADTDKLIF.